This T cell receptor (beta chain) was captured by sequencing in a study of T cell repertoires in cytomegalovirus infection. Study at large: It was recently identified HLA-C-restricted and well-studied HLA-B-restricted CMV epitopes that the study used. CMV infection together with matching HLA type was indicated by public TCR beta signatures. Study-wide points: HLA-C-restricted CMV-specific TCR beta clonotypes were dominant in the ex vivo response. Carriers of CMV plus the relevant HLA were identified by cumulative public TCR beta family frequency.

From the reads, TCRdb called clonotypes with MiXCR, one entry per CDR3 protein. The sample lists roughly 920,000 distinct CDR3 sequences, 31% occurring once. Notes on this clonotype: What it binds is not known.

The junction had 8 bases not matched to a gene; V was cut back by 4 bases and J by 5 bases. The CDR3 spans 15 residues. Germline CDR1 reads SQVTM; CDR2 reads ANQGSEA. The starting material was cultured CD8+ T cells from PBMCs, obtained from culture after CMV antigen stimulation. This receptor was obtained from a human donor in good health (CMV status not recorded). Some clones in this sample may be carry-over from other donors' samples. J is TRBJ1-2 and V is TRBV29-1, with TRBD1 matching 12 bases. The DNA for the CDR3 is TGCAGCGTTGGTGGGGGGGACAGGGGGCCGTATGGCTACACCTTC. It is translated as CSVGGGDRGPYGYTF.